This paragraph reports one T cell receptor (beta chain). Sequencing used immunoSEQ multiplex PCR; TCRdb keeps in-frame clones, though not all of them. The sample carries about 97,000 clones, just under 95% recorded once. These data come from a study of technical replicates of blood from a handful of donors. This clonotype was sampled from a human donor in good health. Specimen: T cells isolated from PBMCs.

For the CDR3, the DNA is TGTGCCAGCAGTGAAGAGGGGCGATCCTACGAGCAGTACTTC. As protein: CASSEEGRSYEQYF. The V call is TRBV6-1, the J call TRBJ2-7, with TRBD1 as a possible D gene (5 bases). This CDR3 contains 14 residues. The V and J ends lost 1 base and 1 base respectively, with 8 bases between them. Germline lookup yields CDR1 MNHNS and CDR2 SASEGT.